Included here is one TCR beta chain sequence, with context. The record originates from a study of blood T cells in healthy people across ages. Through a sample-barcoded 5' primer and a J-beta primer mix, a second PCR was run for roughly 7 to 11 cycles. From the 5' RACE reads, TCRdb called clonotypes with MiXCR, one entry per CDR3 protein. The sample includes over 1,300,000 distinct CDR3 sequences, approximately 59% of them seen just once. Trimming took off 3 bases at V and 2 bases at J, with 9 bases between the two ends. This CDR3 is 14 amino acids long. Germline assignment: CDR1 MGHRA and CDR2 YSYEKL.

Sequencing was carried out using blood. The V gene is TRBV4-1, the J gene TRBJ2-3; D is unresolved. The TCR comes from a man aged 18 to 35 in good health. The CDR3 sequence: CASSQSVFTDTQYF. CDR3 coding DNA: TGCGCCAGCAGCCAGTCAGTTTTCACAGATACGCAGTATTTT.